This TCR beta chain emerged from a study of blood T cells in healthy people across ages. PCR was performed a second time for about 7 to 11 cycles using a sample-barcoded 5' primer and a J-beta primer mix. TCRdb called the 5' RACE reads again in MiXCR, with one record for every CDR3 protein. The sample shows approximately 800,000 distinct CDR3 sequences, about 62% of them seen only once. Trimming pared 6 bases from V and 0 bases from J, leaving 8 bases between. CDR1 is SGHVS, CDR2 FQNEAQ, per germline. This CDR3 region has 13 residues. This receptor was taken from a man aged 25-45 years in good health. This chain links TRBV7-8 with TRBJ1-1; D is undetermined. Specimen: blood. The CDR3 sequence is CASSNDMNTEAFF. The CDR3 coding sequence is TGTGCCAGCAGTAATGACATGAACACTGAAGCTTTCTTT.